This T cell receptor (beta chain) was recorded in a study of blood T cell repertoires in COVID-19. Whole-study context: Some COVID-19 samples were acute and others convalescent; all came from the United States, Italy and Spain.

Here immunoSEQ multiplex PCR was the method, and the copy in TCRdb shows in-frame clones only, minus some. Here the sample spans some 400,000 clones, approximately 89% being singletons. For this clone: Compared with germline, one end of the junction differs, possibly owing to a read error.

This CDR3 region has 16 residues. Germline CDR1 KGHSH, CDR2 LQKENI. Participants came from 20 to 25 US areas, aged about 18 to 100 years. In assigning cohorts, the study relied on participant-reported clinical history. The V and J genes are TRBV18 and TRBJ2-1; 13 positions agree with TRBD2. The sequence was collected from a woman aged 40 to 50 who had been exposed to COVID-19. The sequenced sample consisted of PBMCs or T cells enriched from blood (not recorded which). The CDR3 sequence is CASSPPGLAGADEQFF. Here the CDR3 DNA reads TGTGCCAGCTCTCCACCCGGACTAGCGGGAGCGGATGAGCAGTTCTTC.